The clone carrying this TCR beta chain was counted ten times or more. Its antigen remains unknown. This CDR3 is built from 20 residues. With V trimmed by 0 bases and J by 0 bases, 14 bases remained unmatched. Germline CDR1 reads SQVTM; CDR2 reads ANQGSEA. The data derive from a study of naive and memory T cell subsets. General study points: Especially in CD8 cells, naive repertoires contained a few larger clonotypes, possibly CD45RA-re-expressing memory cells. From naive to CM, EM and EMRA, diversity decreased and Gini increased.

Two oligonucleotides, mixed equimolar, formed the beta constant-region primer covering TRBC1 and TRBC2. Ligated cDNA was amplified by four rounds of PCR with nested alpha and beta constant-region primers and SP2. TCRdb called the UMI-ligation and nested PCR reads again in MiXCR, with one record for every CDR3 protein. This sample has some 83,000 distinct CDR3 sequences; around 9% occur once, and the top ten carry over 0.95%. Separate alpha and beta amplification began at the second PCR step. CMV status came from CD4+ IFNgamma after overnight CMV lysate stimulation. This receptor was obtained from a human donor in good health. The chain links TRBV29-1 to TRBJ2-3; 11 bases are shared with TRBD1. The sequencing input was naive CD8+ T cells from blood. The CDR3 loop is CSVEDRVRTGGARSTDTQYF. In nucleotides, the CDR3 is TGCAGCGTTGAAGATCGAGTCCGGACAGGGGGCGCGAGGAGCACAGATACGCAGTATTTT.